The T cell receptor (beta chain) under discussion was sequenced for a study of STAT5B mutations in CD4+ large granular lymphocyte leukemia. Points from the study as a whole: Approximately 25% of private leukemic clonotypes occurred rarely in other patients' non-leukemic repertoires. Without HLA matching, higher CD4+ than CD8+ T-LGLL clonality could reflect small sample size.

Libraries were prepared by immunoSEQ multiplex PCR; TCRdb keeps only in-frame clonotypes and omits some of them. The profile shows over 35,000 clones, 65% to 90% of them singletons. V was shortened by 3 bases and J by 1 base, with 7 bases between the two germline ends. In germline, CDR1 is MRHNA, CDR2 SNTAGT. This CDR3 has 14 residues. In regard to this clone: Its antigen remains unidentified.

This sequence originates from a human donor in good health. What was sequenced was CD4+ T cells from blood buffy coats. This chain links TRBV6-4 with TRBJ1-5; D unresolved. In nucleotides, the CDR3 is TGTGCCAGCAGTGAGCTGACGAGCAATCAGCCCCAGCATTTT. This sequence encodes CASSELTSNQPQHF.